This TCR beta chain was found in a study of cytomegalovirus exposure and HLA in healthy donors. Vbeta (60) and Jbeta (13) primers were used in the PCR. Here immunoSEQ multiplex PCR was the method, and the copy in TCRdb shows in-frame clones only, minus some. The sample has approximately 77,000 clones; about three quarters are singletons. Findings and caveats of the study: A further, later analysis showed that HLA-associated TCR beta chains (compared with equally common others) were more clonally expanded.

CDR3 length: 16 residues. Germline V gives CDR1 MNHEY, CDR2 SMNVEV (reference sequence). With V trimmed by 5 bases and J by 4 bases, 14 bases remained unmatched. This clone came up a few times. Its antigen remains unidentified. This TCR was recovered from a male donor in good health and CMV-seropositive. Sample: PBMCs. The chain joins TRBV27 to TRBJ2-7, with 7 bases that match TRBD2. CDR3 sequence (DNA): TGTGCCAGCAGTCGGGCTAGCGGATCGTCCCGATACGAGCAGTACTTC. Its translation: CASSRASGSSRYEQYF.